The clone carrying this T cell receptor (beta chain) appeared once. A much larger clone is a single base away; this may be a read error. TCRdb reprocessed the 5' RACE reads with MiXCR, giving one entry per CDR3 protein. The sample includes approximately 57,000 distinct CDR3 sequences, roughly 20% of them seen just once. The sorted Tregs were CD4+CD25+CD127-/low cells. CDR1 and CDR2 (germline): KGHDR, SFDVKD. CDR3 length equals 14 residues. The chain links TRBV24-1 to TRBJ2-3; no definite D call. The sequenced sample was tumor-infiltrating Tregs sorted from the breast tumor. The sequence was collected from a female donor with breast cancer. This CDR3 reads CATSGARRTDTQYF. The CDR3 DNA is TGTGCCACGAGTGGAGCACGTCGGACAGATACGCAGTATTTT.